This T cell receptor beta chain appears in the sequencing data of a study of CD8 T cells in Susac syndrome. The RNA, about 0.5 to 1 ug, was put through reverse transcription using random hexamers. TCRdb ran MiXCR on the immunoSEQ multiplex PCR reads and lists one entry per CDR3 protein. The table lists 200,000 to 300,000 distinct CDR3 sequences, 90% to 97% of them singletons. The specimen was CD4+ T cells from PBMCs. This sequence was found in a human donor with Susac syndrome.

CDR3: CASSPQEWGVSGANVLTF. The DNA of the CDR3 is TGTGCCAGCTCACCACAGGAATGGGGAGTCTCTGGGGCCAACGTCCTGACTTTC. The V and J genes are TRBV18 and TRBJ2-6; D might be TRBD2 (5 bases). Trimming pared 1 base from V and 0 bases from J, leaving 13 bases between. The germline gives CDR1 KGHSH, CDR2 LQKENI. The CDR3 runs to 18 residues.